This record concerns one TCR beta chain sequence. These data belong to a study of blood T cell repertoires in COVID-19. Sequencing was performed with immunoSEQ multiplex PCR; in TCRdb, only in-frame clones are kept and a portion is missing. The table records 150,000 to 170,000 clones, roughly 84% of them present only once. The germline V and J ends were trimmed by 3 bases and 1 base, with 16 bases remaining between them. Germline CDR1 MGHRA, CDR2 YSYEKL. The CDR3 extends over 17 amino acids. Source material: peripheral blood. The source of this sequence is a woman aged 55-69 years with COVID-19, enrolled during active disease. The chain has TRBV4-1 and TRBJ2-1; a weak D match, TRBD2 (6 bases). The CDR3 sequence: CASSHLLTSPSYNEQFF. CDR3 nucleotide sequence: TGCGCCAGCAGCCATCTATTGACTAGTCCGTCCTACAATGAGCAGTTCTTC.